The source of this TCR beta chain is a study of shared clonotypes between healthy human individuals (dated by TCRdb to the early 2020s). A note on the overall study: A few men and two women, aged 18 to 49 years, made up the cohort. For each donor, CD4 naive and CD4 memory were each run on three plates, CD8 naive on two plates, and CD8 memory on one plate. The study deeply sequenced blood TCR repertoires of about 5 healthy adults to estimate repertoire size and the extent of clonotype sharing between individuals. To increase sequencing depth and limit assay-specific biases, different laboratories used diverse techniques to prepare libraries and sequence TCR repertoires. Each donor's leukapheresis produced roughly between about 0.9 and 9.5 billion PBMCs.

CDR1 and CDR2 (SGDLS, YYNGEE) derive from the germline V gene. From its cysteine to its phenylalanine, the CDR3 spans 14 amino acids. Just the 42-base CDR3 DNA is kept, in frame starting at base 1. A distance of 4 bases separates the germline ends of V and J, which lose 0 bases and 0 bases respectively. Overall results and qualifications from the work: Rarefaction of sorted-subset datasets indicated incomplete sequencing despite the large sequencing depth. Estimated clonotype richness was generally larger for naive than for memory subsets. Pairwise subsampling indicated that sequencing depth was expected to affect the degree of clonotype sharing among donors. Sampling was restricted to blood, and TCR repertoires in tissues likely differ from the TCR repertoires found in blood. Higher generation probabilities were observed for clonotypes shared by all four sorted-subset donors than for non-shared clonotypes. Because the study included only a small number of donors, the genetic and exposure-history diversity represented was limited. Across a handful of donors, around 5.4% of naive CD4, roughly 3.5% of naive CD8, approximately 2.5% of memory CD4, and 0.4% of memory CD8 clonotypes were shared.

CD8 naive samples were CD45RO-negative cells positively selected for CCR7, giving a CD45RA+CCR7+ population that excluded TemRA cells. Healthy HIV-negative adults with no recently reported acute infections or vaccinations were included as donors. Only Caucasian adults living in Nashville, Tennessee, USA were represented among the donors. After blood collection by leukapheresis, PBMCs were isolated using Ficoll-Histopaque density gradient centrifugation and then cryopreserved in the vapor phase of liquid nitrogen. Purity and quantity of every magnetically sorted T cell population were checked by analytical flow cytometry. From each sorted fraction, genomic DNA was isolated and quantified by UV absorbance on a Nanodrop 2000c. Turning to this clone: The target of this receptor is not known. No base quality information exists; no much larger clone differs at one position. In the same sample, other DNA sequences code for this CDR3.

Using the deep immunoSEQ assay, TCR CDR3 regions were amplified from genomic DNA by multiplex PCR. Extracted genomic DNA from each cell subset was distributed evenly across all wells of several immunoSEQ 96-well plates, and each plate was treated as a replicate. For sorted subsets, about 200 ng genomic DNA, equal to tens of thousands of T cell genomes, was loaded into each replicate PCR. Purified libraries were measured with a Qubit 3.0 fluorometer, size-checked on a Bioanalyzer 2100, and measured again with the KAPA Library Quantification kit. Every immunoSEQ 96-well plate was sequenced on a dedicated single-read 150-cycle Illumina NextSeq 550 flow cell. Per the authors' processing: Because the immunoSEQ output included only junctional sequences and no quality scores, the filtering could not be the same as the filtering used for full-length reads. Sequences were annotated with PyIR, a Python wrapper for IgBLAST v1.9, using IMGT germline references to assign V/J genes and CDR3. Reads were filtered out if the reads had weak V/J assignments (E-value above 1e-6), no CDR3, stop codons, out-of-frame junctions, or ambiguous translated residues. V3J clonotypes were defined as sequences sharing an identical inferred V gene, J gene, and CDR3 amino acid sequence. The percentage overlap between two repertoires was calculated by dividing the number of shared unique clonotypes by the size of the smaller repertoire. Repertoire richness was assessed with RTK rarefaction, the Chao1 estimator, and Recon v2.1 estimates of unobserved clonotypes. Generation probabilities were computed with OLGA for all TCRbeta clonotypes obtained by the gDNA method from several donors. The table comes from immuneACCESS by way of TCRdb, which keeps in-frame sequences with V and J called. Part of the clones is missing from these tables; in studies checked, under half for an unresolved V gene and the rest for unknown reasons. V and J calls and clone size are as listed in that table; D and trimming were resolved from the DNA. The table for this sample lists about 2,100,000 clones; about 92% of them were counted only once. The ten top clones hold around 1.7% of the sample.

This chain joins TRBV9 to TRBJ1-5; no D segment can be confidently identified. The sample comprised naive CD8+ T cells from PBMCs. The cell subset or site label corresponds to: CD45RA+CCR7+. The receptor was isolated from a man between 18 and 29 years old in good health. Some clones in this sample may be carry-over from other donors' samples. The CDR3 reads CASSVGPSNQPQHF. The DNA sequence is TGTGCCAGCAGCGTAGGGCCTAGCAATCAGCCCCAGCATTTT.